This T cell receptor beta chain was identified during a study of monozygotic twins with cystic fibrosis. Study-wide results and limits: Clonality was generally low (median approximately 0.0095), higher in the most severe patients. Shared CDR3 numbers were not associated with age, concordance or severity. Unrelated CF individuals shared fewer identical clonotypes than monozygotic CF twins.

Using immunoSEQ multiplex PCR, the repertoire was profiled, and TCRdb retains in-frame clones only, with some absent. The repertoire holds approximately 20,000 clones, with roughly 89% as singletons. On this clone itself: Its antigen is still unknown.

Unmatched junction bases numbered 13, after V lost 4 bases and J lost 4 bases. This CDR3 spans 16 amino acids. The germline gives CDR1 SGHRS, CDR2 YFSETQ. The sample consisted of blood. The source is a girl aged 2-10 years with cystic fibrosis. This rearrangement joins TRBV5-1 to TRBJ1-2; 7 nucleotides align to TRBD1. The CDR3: CASSVISGQITYGYTF. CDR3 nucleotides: TGCGCCAGCAGCGTGATTTCGGGACAGATCACCTATGGCTACACCTTC.